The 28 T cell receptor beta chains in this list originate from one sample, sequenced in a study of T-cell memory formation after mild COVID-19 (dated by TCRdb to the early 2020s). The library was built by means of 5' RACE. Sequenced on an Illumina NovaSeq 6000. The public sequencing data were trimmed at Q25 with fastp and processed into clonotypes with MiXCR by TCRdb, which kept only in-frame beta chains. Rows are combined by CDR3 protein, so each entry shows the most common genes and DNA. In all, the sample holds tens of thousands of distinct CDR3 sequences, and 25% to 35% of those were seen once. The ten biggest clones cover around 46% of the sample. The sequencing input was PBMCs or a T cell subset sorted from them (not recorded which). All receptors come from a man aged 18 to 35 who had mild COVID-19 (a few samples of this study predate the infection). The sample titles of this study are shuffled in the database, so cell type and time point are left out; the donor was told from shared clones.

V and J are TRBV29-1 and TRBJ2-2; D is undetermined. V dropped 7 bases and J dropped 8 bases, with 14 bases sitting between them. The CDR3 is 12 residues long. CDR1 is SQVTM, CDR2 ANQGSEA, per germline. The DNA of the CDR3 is TGCAGCGCTCCGACCCCGTCGGGGGAGCTGTTTTTT. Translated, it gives CSAPTPSGELFF.

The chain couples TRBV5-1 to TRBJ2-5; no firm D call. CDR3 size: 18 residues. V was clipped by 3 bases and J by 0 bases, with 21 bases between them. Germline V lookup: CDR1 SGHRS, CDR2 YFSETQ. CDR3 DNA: TGCGCCAGCAGCTCCCCACTCTTACCGGCCTCGTACCAAGAGACCCAGTACTTC. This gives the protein CASSSPLLPASYQETQYF. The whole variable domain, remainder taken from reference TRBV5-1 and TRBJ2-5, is KAGVTQTPRYLIKTRGQQVTLSCSPISGHRSVSWYQQTPGQGLQFLFEYFSETQRNKGNFPGRFSGRQFSNSRSEMNVSTLELGDSALYLCASSSPLLPASYQETQYFGPGTRLLVL.

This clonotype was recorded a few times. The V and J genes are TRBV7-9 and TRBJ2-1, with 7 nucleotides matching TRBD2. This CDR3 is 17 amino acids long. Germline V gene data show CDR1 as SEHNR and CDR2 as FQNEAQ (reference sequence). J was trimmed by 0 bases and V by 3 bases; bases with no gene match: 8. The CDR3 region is CASSLDPRTSSYNEQFF. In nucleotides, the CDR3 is TGTGCCAGCAGCTTGGACCCTAGGACTAGCTCCTACAATGAGCAGTTCTTC.

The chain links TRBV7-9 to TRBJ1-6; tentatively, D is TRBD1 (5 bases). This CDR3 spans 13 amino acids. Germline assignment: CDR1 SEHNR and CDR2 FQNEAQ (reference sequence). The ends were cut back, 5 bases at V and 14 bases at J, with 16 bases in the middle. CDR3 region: CASSPRDAGALHF. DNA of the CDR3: TGTGCCAGCAGCCCCCGGGACGCCGGAGCCCTCCACTTT.

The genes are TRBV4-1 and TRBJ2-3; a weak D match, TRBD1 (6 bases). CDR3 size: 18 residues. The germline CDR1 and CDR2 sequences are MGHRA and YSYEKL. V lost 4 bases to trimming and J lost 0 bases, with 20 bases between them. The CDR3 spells CASSLSMGAGPSTDTQYF. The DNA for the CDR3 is TGCGCCAGCAGCCTCTCGATGGGGGCCGGTCCTAGCACAGATACGCAGTATTTT.

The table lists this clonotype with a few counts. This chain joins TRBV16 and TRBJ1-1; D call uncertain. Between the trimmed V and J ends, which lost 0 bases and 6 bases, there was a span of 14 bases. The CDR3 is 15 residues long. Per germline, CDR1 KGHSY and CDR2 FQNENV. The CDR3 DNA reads TGTGCCAGCAGCCAATCGGGATCGGGGTTCGCTGAAGCTTTCTTT. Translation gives CASSQSGSGFAEAFF. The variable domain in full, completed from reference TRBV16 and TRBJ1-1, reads GEEVAQTPKHLVRGEGQKAKLYCAPIKGHSYVFWYQQVLKNEFKFLISFQNENVFDETGMPKERFSAKCLPNSPCSLEIQATKLEDSAVYFCASSQSGSGFAEAFFGQGTRLTVV.

The CDR3 DNA sequence: TGTGCCAGCCGGAAGATGCGGGACAGCACAGATACGCAGTATTTT. Residues: CASRKMRDSTDTQYF. V and J are TRBV21-1 and TRBJ2-3; the table's D gene call, TRBD1, was not cross checked with the DNA. TRBV21-1 is classified as a pseudogene. The CDR3 contains 15 residues.

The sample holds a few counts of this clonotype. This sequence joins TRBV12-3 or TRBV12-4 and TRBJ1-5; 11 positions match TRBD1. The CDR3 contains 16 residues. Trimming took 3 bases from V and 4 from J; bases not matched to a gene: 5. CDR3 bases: TGTGCCAGCAGTTTGATTGGGACAGGGGGGAATCAGCCCCAGCATTTT. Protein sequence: CASSLIGTGGNQPQHF.

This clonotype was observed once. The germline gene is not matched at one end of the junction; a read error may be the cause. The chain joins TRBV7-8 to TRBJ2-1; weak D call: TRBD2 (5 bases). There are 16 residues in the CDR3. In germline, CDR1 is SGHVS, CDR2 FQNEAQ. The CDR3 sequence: CASSPTLAGSYTEQFF. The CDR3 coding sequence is TGTGCCAGCAGCCCTACGCTAGCCGGCTCCTACACTGAGCAGTTCTTC.

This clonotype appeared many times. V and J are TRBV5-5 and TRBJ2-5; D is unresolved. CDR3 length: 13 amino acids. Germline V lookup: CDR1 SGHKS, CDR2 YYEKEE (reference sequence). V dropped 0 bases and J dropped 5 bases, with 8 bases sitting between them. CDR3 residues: CASSLVAFETQYF. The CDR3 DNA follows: TGTGCCAGCAGCTTGGTGGCCTTCGAGACCCAGTACTTC.

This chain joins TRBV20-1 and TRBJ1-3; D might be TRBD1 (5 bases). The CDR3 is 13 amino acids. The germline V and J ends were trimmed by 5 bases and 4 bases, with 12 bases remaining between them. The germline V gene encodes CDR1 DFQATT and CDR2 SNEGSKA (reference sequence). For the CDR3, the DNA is TGCAGTGCTCTACAGGTCGACGGAAACACCATATATTTT. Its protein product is CSALQVDGNTIYF.

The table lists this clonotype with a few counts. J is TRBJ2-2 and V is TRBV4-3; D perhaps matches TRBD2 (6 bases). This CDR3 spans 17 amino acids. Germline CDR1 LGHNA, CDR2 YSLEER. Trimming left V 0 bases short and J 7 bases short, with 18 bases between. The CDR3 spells CASSQDTEGPGDGELFF. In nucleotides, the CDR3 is TGCGCCAGCAGCCAAGATACCGAGGGGCCGGGGGACGGGGAGCTGTTTTTT.

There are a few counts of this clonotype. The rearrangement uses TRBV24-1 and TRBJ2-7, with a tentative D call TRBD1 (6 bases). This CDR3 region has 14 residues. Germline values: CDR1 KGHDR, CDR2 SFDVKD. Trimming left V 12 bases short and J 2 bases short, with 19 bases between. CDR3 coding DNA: TGTGCCGCCTCGGGACACGGCATCCCCTACGAGCAGTACGTC. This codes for CAASGHGIPYEQYV.

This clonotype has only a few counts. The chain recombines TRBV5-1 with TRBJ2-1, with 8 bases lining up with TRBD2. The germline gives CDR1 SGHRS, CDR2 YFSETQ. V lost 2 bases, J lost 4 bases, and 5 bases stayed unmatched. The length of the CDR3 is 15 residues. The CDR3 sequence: CASSFGGGTYNEQFF. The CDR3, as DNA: TGCGCCAGCAGCTTCGGCGGGGGGACGTACAATGAGCAGTTCTTC.

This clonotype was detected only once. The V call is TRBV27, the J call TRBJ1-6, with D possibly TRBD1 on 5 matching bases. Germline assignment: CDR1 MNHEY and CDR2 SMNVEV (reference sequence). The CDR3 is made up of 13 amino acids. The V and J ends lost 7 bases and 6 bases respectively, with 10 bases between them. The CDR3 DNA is TGTGCCAGCAATTCGGGGACTAATTCACCCCTCCACTTT. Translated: CASNSGTNSPLHF.

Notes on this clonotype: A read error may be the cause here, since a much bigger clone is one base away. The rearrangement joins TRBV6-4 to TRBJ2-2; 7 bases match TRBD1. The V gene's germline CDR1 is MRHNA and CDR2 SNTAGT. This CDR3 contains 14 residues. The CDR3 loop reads CASSDGTDTVELFF. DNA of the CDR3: TGTGCCAGCAGTGATGGGACAGACACCGTGGAGCTGTTTTTT.

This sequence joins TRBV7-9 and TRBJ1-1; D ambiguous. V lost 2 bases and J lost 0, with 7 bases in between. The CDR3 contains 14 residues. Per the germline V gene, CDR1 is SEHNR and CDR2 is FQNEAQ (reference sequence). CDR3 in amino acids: CASSLLGMNTEAFF. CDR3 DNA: TGTGCCAGCAGCTTATTAGGGATGAACACTGAAGCTTTCTTT. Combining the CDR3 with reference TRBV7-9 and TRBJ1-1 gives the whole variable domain DTGVSQNPRHKITKRGQNVTFRCDPISEHNRLYWYRQTLGQGPEFLTYFQNEAQLEKSRLLSDRFSAERPKGSFSTLEIQRTEQGDSAMYLCASSLLGMNTEAFFGQGTRLTVV.

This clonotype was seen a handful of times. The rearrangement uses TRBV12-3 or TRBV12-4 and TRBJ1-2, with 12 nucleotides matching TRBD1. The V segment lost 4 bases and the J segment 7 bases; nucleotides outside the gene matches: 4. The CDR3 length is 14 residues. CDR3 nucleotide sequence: TGTGCCAGCAGTTGGGGGACAGGGGGCAGTGGCTACACCTTC. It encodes CASSWGTGGSGYTF.

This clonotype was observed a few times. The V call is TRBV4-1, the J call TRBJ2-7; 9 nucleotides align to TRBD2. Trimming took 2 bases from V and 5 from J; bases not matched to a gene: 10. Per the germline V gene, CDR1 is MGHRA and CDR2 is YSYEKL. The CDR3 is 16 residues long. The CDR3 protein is CASSQFPSGGLDEQYF. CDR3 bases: TGCGCCAGCAGCCAATTCCCCAGCGGGGGGTTGGACGAGCAGTACTTC.

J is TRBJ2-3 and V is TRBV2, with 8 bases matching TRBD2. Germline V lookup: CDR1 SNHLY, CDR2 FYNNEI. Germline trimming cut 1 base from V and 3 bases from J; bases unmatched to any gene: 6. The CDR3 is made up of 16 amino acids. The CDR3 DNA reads TGTGCCAGCAGTGAAGTGCGGGGGGCTATAACAGATACGCAGTATTTT. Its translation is CASSEVRGAITDTQYF.

The CDR3 loop is CASSQDEGRGANVLTF. CDR3 coding DNA: TGCGCCAGCAGCCAAGACGAAGGGCGTGGGGCCAACGTCCTGACTTTC. The chain is built from TRBV4-3 and TRBJ2-6; D gene uncertain. Germline CDR1 LGHNA, CDR2 YSLEER. This CDR3 spans 16 amino acids. The V end lost 0 bases, the J end lost 3 bases, and 9 bases lay between the germline ends.

The CDR3 DNA sequence: TGTGCCAGCAGCGCTGACAGGGCCAGGGATACGCAGTATTTT. Its protein product is CASSADRARDTQYF. The V and J genes are TRBV9 and TRBJ2-3; the match to TRBD1 covers 7 bases. CDR3 size: 14 residues. V shed 3 bases and J 6 bases; nucleotides not matched to a gene: 7. CDR1 is SGDLS, CDR2 YYNGEE, per germline.

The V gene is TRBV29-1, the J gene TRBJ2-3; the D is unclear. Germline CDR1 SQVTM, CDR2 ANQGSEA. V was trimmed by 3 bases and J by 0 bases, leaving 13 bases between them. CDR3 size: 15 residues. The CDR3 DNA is TGCAGCGTTGATGGTATCGGAAAAAGCACAGATACGCAGTATTTT. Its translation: CSVDGIGKSTDTQYF.

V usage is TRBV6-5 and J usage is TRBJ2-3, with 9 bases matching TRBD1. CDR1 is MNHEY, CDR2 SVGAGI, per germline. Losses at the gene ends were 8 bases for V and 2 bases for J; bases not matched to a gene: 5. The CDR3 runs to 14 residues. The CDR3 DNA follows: TGTGCCAGCCAACAGGGGGCCTTCACAGATACGCAGTATTTT. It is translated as CASQQGAFTDTQYF.

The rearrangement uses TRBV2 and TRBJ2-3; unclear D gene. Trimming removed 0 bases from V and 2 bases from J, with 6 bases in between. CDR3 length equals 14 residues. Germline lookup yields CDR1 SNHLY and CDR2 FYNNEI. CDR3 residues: CASSEAGSTDTQYF. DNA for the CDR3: TGTGCCAGCAGTGAAGCGGGGTCCACAGATACGCAGTATTTT.

The CDR3 sequence is CASSSRALYSYEQYV. For the CDR3, the DNA is TGTGCCAGCAGCTCCCGGGCTCTGTACTCCTACGAGCAGTACGTC. The chain is built from TRBV11-2 and TRBJ2-7; D uncertain. Germline CDR1 and CDR2: SGHAT and FQNNGV. This CDR3 is built from 15 residues. The V and J ends lost 4 bases and 0 bases respectively, with 13 bases between them.

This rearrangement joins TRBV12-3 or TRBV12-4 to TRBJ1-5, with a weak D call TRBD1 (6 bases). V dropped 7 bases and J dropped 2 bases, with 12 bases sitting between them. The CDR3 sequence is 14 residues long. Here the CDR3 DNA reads TGTGCCAGCACCTCAGGGGCTCGCAATCAGCCCCAGCATTTT. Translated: CASTSGARNQPQHF.

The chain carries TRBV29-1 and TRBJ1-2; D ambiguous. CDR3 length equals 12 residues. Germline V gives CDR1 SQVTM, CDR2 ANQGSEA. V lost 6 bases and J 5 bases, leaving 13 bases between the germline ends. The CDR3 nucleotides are TGCAGCGTCCTCCCCACGCCATATGGCTACACCTTC. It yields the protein CSVLPTPYGYTF.